This record concerns one T cell receptor delta chain sequence. What it binds is unknown. The data were taken from a study of Vδ1+ human thymocytes. Germline V gene data show CDR1 as TSWWSYY and CDR2 as QGS. This CDR3 is built from 16 residues. The J segment lost 0 bases and the V segment lost 4 bases, leaving 7 bases of the junction unmatched. Study findings and constraints: Bulk data may be misread because of unexpected Vdelta2 sequences. In the thymus, TRG and TRD repertoires looked highly polyclonal with Gaussian CDR3 lengths. TRG sequences recurred across donors, whereas TRD sequences stayed essentially private. Thymic delta-chain repertoires held around 20% Vdelta2 sequences and few Vdelta3, despite high sort purity.

Vdelta1+ thymocyte sorts reached between about 97% and 99.6% purity. The template was reverse-transcribed extracted RNA. CDR3 amplicons came from multiplex PCR with pooled V-gene forward and constant-region reverse primers. TCRdb re-called the multiplex PCR reads using CATT. Of roughly 25,000 delta-chain clones in the sample, under 8% were seen once. The chain uses TRDV1 and TRDJ1; 8 nucleotides match TRDD3. The sample was Vdelta1+ gamma-delta thymocytes from the thymus. Subset: FACS-sorted CD3+ TCRalphabeta- TCRVdelta1+ TCRVdelta2- thymocytes. The clonotype was recovered from a girl under three years old who had congenital heart surgery. CDR3 region: CALGGPWGMNTDKLIF. CDR3 nucleotides: TGTGCTCTTGGGGGACCGTGGGGGATGAACACCGATAAACTCATCTTT.